Below are 4 T cell receptor beta chains sequenced from a single sample in a study of T cell changes during pregnancy in multiple sclerosis. Assay: immunoSEQ multiplex PCR; the TCRdb copy retains only in-frame clones and omits some. The sample includes tens of thousands of clones, approximately 92% seen only once; the top ten take approximately 1.3%. Source: peripheral blood, taken in the third trimester of pregnancy. These receptors all come from a female donor in good health, enrolled as a control in a pregnancy study.

The chain uses TRBV6-5 and TRBJ2-1; the D gene is possibly TRBD1 (5 bases). CDR1 MNHEY and CDR2 SVGAGI come from the germline V gene. Trimming removed 0 bases from V and 8 bases from J, with 8 bases in between. This CDR3 has 13 amino acids. The CDR3 spells CASSYSGDDEQFF. CDR3 nucleotide sequence: TGTGCCAGCAGTTACTCAGGGGATGATGAGCAGTTCTTC.

This chain links TRBV2 with TRBJ1-5; TRBD1 aligns across 7 bases. The V segment lost 7 bases and the J segment 0 bases; nucleotides outside the gene matches: 6. The germline CDR1 and CDR2 sequences are SNHLY and FYNNEI. There are 15 residues in the CDR3. CDR3 protein: CASTTGTVSNQPQHF. The DNA for the CDR3 is TGTGCCAGCACTACCGGGACAGTTAGCAATCAGCCCCAGCATTTT.

This chain uses TRBV29-1 with TRBJ2-7; no definite D call. CDR3 length equals 11 residues. Germline V gene sequence: CDR1 SQVTM, CDR2 ANQGSEA. Trimming pared 7 bases from V and 3 bases from J, leaving 10 bases between. The CDR3 is CSASVGYEQYF. CDR3 bases: TGCAGCGCTAGTGTAGGCTACGAGCAGTACTTC.

The chain has TRBV7-2 and TRBJ2-5, with a possible D match to TRBD1 (8 bases). This CDR3 comprises 16 residues. Germline values: CDR1 SGHTA, CDR2 FQGNSA. V lost 5 bases, J lost 1 base, and 17 bases lay in between. The CDR3 DNA sequence: TGTGCCAGCAGCCGTGGGGGGGACAGGCGCCAAGAGACCCAGTACTTC. Encoded protein: CASSRGGDRRQETQYF.